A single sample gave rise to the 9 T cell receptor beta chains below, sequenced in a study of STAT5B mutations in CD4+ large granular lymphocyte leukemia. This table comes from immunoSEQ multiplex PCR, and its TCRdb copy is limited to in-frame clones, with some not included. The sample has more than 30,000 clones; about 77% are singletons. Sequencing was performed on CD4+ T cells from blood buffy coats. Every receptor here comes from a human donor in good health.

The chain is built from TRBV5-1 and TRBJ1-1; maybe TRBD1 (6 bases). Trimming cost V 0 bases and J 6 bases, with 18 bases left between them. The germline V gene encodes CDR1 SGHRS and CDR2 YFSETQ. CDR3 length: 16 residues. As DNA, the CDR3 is TGCGCCAGCAGCTTGGCAGTGGGGGCTTCGGGGCCTGAAGCTTTCTTT. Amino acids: CASSLAVGASGPEAFF.

The CDR3 DNA reads as TGTGCCAGCAGCTTAGCGGCGCTGGACAATGAGCAGTTCTTC. It codes for CASSLAALDNEQFF. This chain joins TRBV7-9 and TRBJ2-1; D gene unclear. The CDR3 totals 14 residues. Germline-derived CDR1 and CDR2 are SEHNR and FQNEAQ (reference sequence). V was cut by 0 bases and J by 5 bases, with 8 bases left in between.

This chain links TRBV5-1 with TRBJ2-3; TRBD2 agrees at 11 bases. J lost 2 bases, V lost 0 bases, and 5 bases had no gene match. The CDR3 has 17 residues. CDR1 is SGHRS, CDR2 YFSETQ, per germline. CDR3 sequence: CASSLALSGGATDTQYF. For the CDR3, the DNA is TGCGCCAGCAGCTTGGCCCTTAGCGGGGGGGCCACAGATACGCAGTATTTT.

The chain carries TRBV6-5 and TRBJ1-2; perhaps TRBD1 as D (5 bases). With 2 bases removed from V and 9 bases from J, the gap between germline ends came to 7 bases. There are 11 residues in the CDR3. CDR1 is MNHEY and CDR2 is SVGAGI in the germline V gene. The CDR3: CASSYRGSYTF. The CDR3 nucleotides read TGTGCCAGCAGTTACAGGGGTAGCTACACCTTC.

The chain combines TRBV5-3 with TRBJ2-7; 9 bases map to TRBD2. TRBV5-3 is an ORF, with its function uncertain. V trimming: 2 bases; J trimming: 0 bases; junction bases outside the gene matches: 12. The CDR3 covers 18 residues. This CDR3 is CARSFSGTSHLSSYEQYF. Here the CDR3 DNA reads TGTGCCAGAAGCTTCTCCGGGACTAGCCACTTAAGCTCCTACGAGCAGTACTTC.

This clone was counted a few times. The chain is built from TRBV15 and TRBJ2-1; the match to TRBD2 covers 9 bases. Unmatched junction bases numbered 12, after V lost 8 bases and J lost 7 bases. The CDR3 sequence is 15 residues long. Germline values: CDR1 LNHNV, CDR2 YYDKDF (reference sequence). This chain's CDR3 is CATRGAGGYWNEQFF. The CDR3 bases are TGTGCCACCCGAGGGGCGGGAGGGTATTGGAATGAGCAGTTCTTC.

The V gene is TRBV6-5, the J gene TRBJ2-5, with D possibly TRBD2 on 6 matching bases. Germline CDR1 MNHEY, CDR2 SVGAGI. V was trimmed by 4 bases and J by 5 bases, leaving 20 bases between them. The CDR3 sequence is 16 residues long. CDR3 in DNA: TGTGCCAGCAGTTCAATCGGGACTCTTAGAAGGGAGACCCAGTACTTC. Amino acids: CASSSIGTLRRETQYF.

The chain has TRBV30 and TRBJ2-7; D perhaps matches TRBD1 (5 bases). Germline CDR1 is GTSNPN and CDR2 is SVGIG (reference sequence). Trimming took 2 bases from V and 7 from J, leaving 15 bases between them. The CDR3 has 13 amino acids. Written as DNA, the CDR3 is TGTGCCTGGAGTAGTACAGGAGTAGGTGAGCAGTACTTC. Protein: CAWSSTGVGEQYF.

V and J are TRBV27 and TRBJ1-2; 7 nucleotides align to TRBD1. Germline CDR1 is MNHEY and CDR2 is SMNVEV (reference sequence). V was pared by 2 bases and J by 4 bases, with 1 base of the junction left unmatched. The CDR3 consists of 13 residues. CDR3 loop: CASSLRDSYGYTF. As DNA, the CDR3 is TGTGCCAGCAGTTTAAGGGACAGCTATGGCTACACCTTC.